Listed below are T cell receptor beta chains from one sample, sequenced in a study of neoadjuvant anti-PD-1 for oral cavity cancer. Repertoires were generated with immunoSEQ multiplex PCR, while TCRdb's copy carries only in-frame clones and drops some. Among approximately 15,000 clones listed, around 64% were seen once. The source was PBMCs, collected before nivolumab (anti-PD-1) treatment. The receptor set was obtained from a person aged 35-79 years with oral cavity squamous cell carcinoma. The CDR3 runs from the conserved cysteine through the conserved F or W. The order of the fields is J gene, V gene, CDR3 length, D gene, CDR3 protein. D genes are given only for firm matches.

>TRBJ2-7|TRBV18|14|NA
CASSPSQEIYEQYF
>TRBJ1-1|TRBV2|16|NA
CASSGGGGMMNTEAFF
>TRBJ2-7|TRBV7-2|14|TRBD1
CASSSQGGVYEQYF
>TRBJ2-5|TRBV5-1|16|TRBD1
CASSRTGSAPQETQYF
>TRBJ1-1|TRBV27|14|NA
CASSSGGRDTEAFF
>TRBJ1-2|TRBV7-2|14|NA
CASSPGRPTPGYTF
>TRBJ2-1|TRBV29-1|13|TRBD2
CSASTSGLAEQFF
>TRBJ2-6|TRBV7-6|15|NA
CASSLEGSGANVLTF
>TRBJ2-3|TRBV2|13|TRBD1
CASRDSSTDTQYF
>TRBJ1-2|TRBV7-9|14|NA
CASSKLTGIHGYTF
>TRBJ2-1|TRBV6-1|14|NA
CASSEVGGDNEQFF
>TRBJ1-1|TRBV7-8|13|NA
CASSPGTAAEAFF
>TRBJ2-2|TRBV7-2|18|TRBD2
CASSPFRTSGTNTGELFF
>TRBJ2-7|TRBV28|17|TRBD2
CASSPSGLAGMTYEQYF
>TRBJ1-3|TRBV13|12|NA
CASSFGENTIYF
>TRBJ2-3|TRBV5-6|13|NA
CASSLGRGDTQYF
>TRBJ2-3|TRBV28|12|NA
CASTLGTDTQYF
>TRBJ1-6|TRBV11-3|13|NA
CASSDGRDSPLHF
>TRBJ1-4|TRBV4-1|15|TRBD1
CASSPGTVFNEKLFF
>TRBJ2-5|TRBV5-5|17|TRBD2
CASSFLASGRAGETQYF
>TRBJ2-2|TRBV11-1|18|NA
CASSSADTLASNTGELFF
>TRBJ1-1|TRBV10-2|14|NA
CASSESKKGLEAFF
>TRBJ2-7|TRBV5-6|14|TRBD1
CASSLSGTGAEQYF
>TRBJ2-3|TRBV9|12|NA
CASSVEASTQYF
>TRBJ1-2|TRBV27|14|NA
CASSLLGRDYGYTF
>TRBJ1-1|TRBV29-1|15|TRBD1
CSVVGTGALNTEAFF
>TRBJ2-7|TRBV10-3|13|NA
CAISEHNTYEQYF
>TRBJ1-3|TRBV9|16|TRBD1
CASSLSRGSTGNTIYF
>TRBJ1-1|TRBV5-1|14|TRBD1
CASDTGTANTEAFF
>TRBJ2-3|TRBV5-1|16|TRBD1
CASSLTGGLSTDTQYF
>TRBJ2-7|TRBV14|12|NA
CASSQLSLEQYF
>TRBJ2-5|TRBV10-3|14|NA
CAISEGAVQETQYF
>TRBJ1-5|TRBV30|16|NA
CAWTPPWGGSNQPQHF
>TRBJ2-7|TRBV5-1|15|TRBD2
CASSSSAGARSEQYF
>TRBJ2-6|TRBV7-6|14|TRBD1
CASSLAETGDSLTF
>TRBJ1-5|TRBV6-1|14|TRBD1
CASRPGQGGQPQHF
>TRBJ2-7|TRBV18|17|NA
CASSPPTPQRLANEQYF
>TRBJ2-7|TRBV9|14|TRBD2
CASSVAPSGYEQYF
>TRBJ1-3|TRBV5-1|14|NA
CASSLGTFGNTIYF
>TRBJ1-3|TRBV6-1|13|NA
CASRDSPGNTIYF
>TRBJ1-1|TRBV7-9|18|TRBD1
CASSSLGGQGGMNTEAFF
>TRBJ2-2|TRBV11-2|17|TRBD2
CASSTSVTGGSTGELFF
>TRBJ1-4|TRBV7-9|15|TRBD1
CASSLSGGARSELFF
>TRBJ1-2|TRBV15|15|NA
CATSRDRPATRGYTF
>TRBJ2-4|TRBV6-5|16|NA
CASSYSAGVGSDIQYF
>TRBJ2-3|TRBV5-1|17|TRBD2
CASSLLPTSGTRNTQYF
>TRBJ2-3|TRBV5-1|15|NA
CASSLSGGSTDTQYF